The clone carrying this TCR beta chain was seen many times. Its antigen is as yet unknown. The data are from a study of T cell repertoires in cytomegalovirus infection. TCRdb recomputed calls from the reads with MiXCR, one row per CDR3 protein. The repertoire holds about 920,000 distinct CDR3 sequences, with 25% to 40% as singletons. This CDR3 is built from 15 residues. V lost 3 bases, J lost 0 bases, and 9 bases lay in between. Per the germline V gene, CDR1 is SEHNR and CDR2 is FQNEAQ (reference sequence). Sequenced here: cultured CD8+ T cells from PBMCs, sampled from culture after CMV antigen stimulation. This sequence originates from a human donor in good health (CMV status not recorded). Some clones in this sample may be carry-over from other donors' samples. The rearrangement links TRBV7-9 to TRBJ2-4; D possibly corresponds to TRBD2 (6 bases). DNA for the CDR3: TGTGCCAGCAGCTTCGGCGGGGAAGCCAAAAACATTCAGTACTTC. Translation: CASSFGGEAKNIQYF.